Listed below are T cell receptor beta chains from one sample, sequenced in a study of blood T cell repertoires in COVID-19. Using immunoSEQ multiplex PCR, the repertoire was profiled, and TCRdb retains in-frame clones only, with some absent. The repertoire holds under 400,000 clones, with 90% as singletons. Specimen: peripheral blood. These receptors were taken from a man aged 18 to 35 with active or convalescent COVID-19. Both conserved end residues are part of each CDR3. The D gene is left open where the match is weak. Only some rows state a clone size, as once, few, many or a class for expanded clones.

>.|TRBV6-1|.|TRBJ2-3
CASSDPLRTGTDTQYF
TGTGCCAGCAGTGATCCCCTTCGGACAGGCACAGATACGCAGTATTTT
>.|TRBV7-9|.|TRBJ1-4
CASSLGAGMPPLPNEKLFF
TGTGCCAGCAGCTTAGGAGCGGGCATGCCACCCCTGCCCAATGAAAAACTGTTTTTT
>once|TRBV27|TRBD1|TRBJ2-6
CASSSQGGVVSGANVLTF
TGTGCCAGCAGTTCACAGGGGGGCGTCGTAAGTGGGGCCAACGTCCTGACTTTC
>.|TRBV25-1|.|TRBJ2-7
CASSQGPYEQYF
TGTGCCAGCAGCCAGGGGCCGTACGAGCAGTACTTC
>once|TRBV23-1|.|TRBJ1-5
CASSQGQDSNQPQHF
TGCGCCAGCAGTCAGGGACAAGATAGCAATCAGCCCCAGCATTTT
>.|TRBV7-9|.|TRBJ2-7
CASSRLLAGRYEQYF
TGTGCCAGCAGCCGACTCCTAGCAGGCCGCTACGAGCAGTACTTC
>.|TRBV9|.|TRBJ1-1
CASRVVGRGNTEAFF
TGTGCCAGCAGGGTCGTTGGGCGGGGGAACACTGAAGCTTTCTTT
>.|TRBV27|TRBD1|TRBJ1-2
CASRERQGANYGYTF
TGTGCCAGCAGGGAAAGACAGGGGGCAAACTATGGCTACACCTTC
>once|TRBV2|.|TRBJ1-5
CASVTDSNSNQPQHF
TGTGCCAGCGTGACGGACTCCAATAGCAATCAGCCCCAGCATTTT
>.|TRBV19|TRBD1|TRBJ2-1
CASSPGQGANNEQFF
TGTGCCAGTAGTCCGGGACAGGGGGCAAACAATGAGCAGTTCTTC
>once|TRBV7-2|TRBD2|TRBJ2-3
CASSGRAGESDTQYF
TGTGCCAGCAGCGGGAGGGCGGGAGAATCAGATACGCAGTATTTT
>.|TRBV24-1|.|TRBJ1-5
CATSAREGGQPQHF
TGTGCCACCAGTGCTAGGGAAGGGGGTCAGCCCCAGCATTTT
>.|TRBV9|TRBD2|TRBJ2-3
CASSPDLAGGGTDTQYF
TGTGCCAGCAGCCCCGATCTAGCGGGGGGCGGAACAGATACGCAGTATTTT
>once|TRBV7-9|.|TRBJ2-7
CASSLDRLASYEQYF
TGTGCCAGCAGCTTAGACAGGTTAGCATCCTACGAGCAGTACTTC
>.|TRBV28|.|TRBJ2-7
CASSVTGGEQYF
TGTGCCAGCAGTGTAACAGGTGGCGAGCAGTACTTC
>.|TRBV11-2|TRBD1|TRBJ2-3
CASSSGTGRITDTQYF
TGTGCCAGCAGCTCCGGGACAGGGAGGATTACAGATACGCAGTATTTT
>.|TRBV6-6|TRBD2|TRBJ2-7
CASSYLVAGEREQYF
TGTGCCAGCAGTTACTTAGTAGCGGGAGAAAGGGAGCAGTACTTC
>.|TRBV28|TRBD2|TRBJ2-7
CASSPIGLGEQYF
TGTGCCAGCAGTCCCATCGGACTAGGGGAGCAGTACTTC
>.|TRBV7-8|.|TRBJ1-2
CASSVRNYGYTF
TGTGCCAGCTCAGTCAGGAACTATGGCTACACCTTC
>.|TRBV7-2|.|TRBJ1-2
CASSLSTQEIYGYTF
TGTGCCAGCAGCTTATCCACACAGGAAATCTATGGCTACACCTTC
>.|TRBV28|TRBD2|TRBJ2-3
CASRLAGGQSTDTQYF
TGTGCCAGCCGACTAGCGGGGGGCCAAAGCACAGATACGCAGTATTTT
>.|TRBV6-5|TRBD2|TRBJ2-5
CASSLTGGIQETQYF
TGTGCCAGCAGTTTGACGGGGGGGATCCAAGAGACCCAGTACTTC
>.|TRBV27|.|TRBJ1-5
CASSFWGQNQPQHF
TGTGCCAGCAGTTTTTGGGGCCAGAATCAGCCCCAGCATTTT
>.|TRBV7-2|.|TRBJ2-7
CASSGGSPPYEQYF
TGTGCCAGCAGCGGGGGCAGCCCGCCCTACGAGCAGTACTTC
>.|TRBV28|TRBD1|TRBJ2-7
CASRGLGQNYEQYF
TGTGCCAGCAGGGGATTGGGACAGAACTACGAGCAGTACTTC
>.|TRBV29-1|TRBD1|TRBJ2-7
CSVGGTGPPYEQYF
TGCAGCGTGGGAGGGACAGGGCCCCCCTACGAGCAGTACTTC
>once|TRBV3-1/TRBV3-2|.|TRBJ2-7
CASSQDPKSSRPGLYEQYF
TGTGCCAGCAGCCAAGATCCAAAAAGCAGCCGACCGGGACTCTACGAGCAGTACTTC
>.|TRBV24-1|.|TRBJ2-3
CATSDMTAKERDTQYF
TGTGCCACCAGTGATATGACTGCCAAGGAGAGGGATACGCAGTATTTT
>.|TRBV7-9|TRBD1|TRBJ2-7
CASGQGLSYEQYF
TGTGCCAGCGGACAGGGCCTATCCTACGAGCAGTACTTC
>.|TRBV7-2|TRBD1|TRBJ1-3
CASSFSGGGNTIYF
TGTGCCAGCAGCTTTTCAGGGGGTGGAAACACCATATATTTT
>.|TRBV24-1|.|TRBJ1-1
CATGGTGNTEAFF
TGTGCCACCGGGGGGACGGGCAACACTGAAGCTTTCTTT
>once|TRBV7-7|TRBD2|TRBJ2-3
CASSPSGGAEDTQYF
TGTGCCAGCAGCCCTAGCGGGGGGGCGGAAGATACGCAGTATTTT
>.|TRBV19|.|TRBJ2-2
CASSVTSNTGELFF
TGTGCCAGTAGTGTTACTTCGAACACCGGGGAGCTGTTTTTT
>.|TRBV4-1|.|TRBJ1-6
CASSQRDEAYNSPLHF
TGCGCCAGCAGCCAGCGGGACGAGGCATATAATTCACCCCTCCACTTT
>.|TRBV7-2|.|TRBJ2-7
CASSFPGLTHEQYF
TGTGCCAGCAGCTTTCCCGGTCTAACCCACGAGCAGTACTTC
>.|TRBV5-8|TRBD2|TRBJ2-5
CASSLAWGGREETQYF
TGTGCCAGCAGCTTGGCCTGGGGGGGTCGGGAAGAGACCCAGTACTTC
>.|TRBV7-8|.|TRBJ2-5
CASSHEGRRGTQYF
TGTGCCAGCAGCCATGAGGGAAGACGGGGGACCCAGTACTTC
>.|TRBV12-3/TRBV12-4|TRBD1|TRBJ2-1
CASRATGDNEQFF
TGTGCCAGCAGAGCAACAGGGGACAATGAGCAGTTCTTC
>.|TRBV16|.|TRBJ1-5
CASSHTWPGGSNQPQHF
TGTGCCAGCAGCCACACATGGCCCGGGGGGAGCAATCAGCCCCAGCATTTT
>.|TRBV28|TRBD1|TRBJ1-1
CASSEPGTGNTEAFF
TGTGCCAGCAGTGAACCTGGGACAGGAAACACTGAAGCTTTCTTT
>.|TRBV6-4|TRBD1|TRBJ2-1
CASSSGGGSNEQFF
TGTGCCAGCAGTTCAGGGGGCGGGTCCAATGAGCAGTTCTTC